The 20 T cell receptor beta chains given below trace back to one sample, sequenced in a study of CD8 T cells in Susac syndrome. It was with random hexamers that about 0.45 to 1 ug RNA was reverse transcribed. TCRdb independently ran MiXCR on the immunoSEQ multiplex PCR reads; one entry per CDR3 protein. This sample has 400,000 to 550,000 distinct CDR3 sequences, with 75% to 90% found just once. Sample: CD8+ T cells from PBMCs. The origin of the receptors is a human donor with multiple sclerosis.

The V gene is TRBV27, the J gene TRBJ1-1; a possible D gene is TRBD1 (5 bases). Germline V CDR1 and CDR2: MNHEY, SMNVEV (reference sequence). V shed 4 bases and J shed 1 base, with 10 bases lying between them. The CDR3 length is 14 residues. This CDR3 reads CASSWGRENTEAFF. The CDR3 DNA sequence: TGTGCCAGCAGTTGGGGCAGAGAGAACACTGAAGCTTTCTTT.

The V call is TRBV5-6, the J call TRBJ2-7; D gene unclear. CDR3 size: 14 residues. The germline V gene encodes CDR1 SGHDT and CDR2 YYEEEE. Trimming took 0 bases from V and 2 from J, leaving 9 bases between them. The CDR3 reads CASSLEGLTYEQYF. In nucleotides, the CDR3 is TGTGCCAGCAGCTTGGAGGGTCTAACCTACGAGCAGTACTTC.

The chain joins TRBV7-2 to TRBJ2-2; D unclear. Germline CDR1 is SGHTA and CDR2 is FQGNSA. Trimming took off 1 base at V and 6 bases at J, with 12 bases between the two ends. This CDR3 comprises 15 residues. The CDR3 region has the DNA TGTGCCAGCAGCTTAGGCACACTCCTCCCCGGGGAGCTGTTTTTT. Protein: CASSLGTLLPGELFF.

The gene calls are TRBV4-1 and TRBJ1-5; possible D gene TRBD1, 6 bases. This CDR3 has 11 residues. Germline-derived CDR1 and CDR2 are MGHRA and YSYEKL. Trimming cost V 1 base and J 13 bases, with 8 bases left between them. The CDR3 here is CASSQGGHQHF. The CDR3 DNA is TGCGCCAGCAGCCAAGGGGGACATCAGCATTTT.

J is TRBJ2-7 and V is TRBV28; TRBD2 is a possible D gene (6 bases). The length of the CDR3 is 16 residues. The ends were cut back, 6 bases at V and 1 base at J, with 19 bases in the middle. Germline V lookup: CDR1 MDHEN, CDR2 SYDVKM. CDR3 sequence: CASSFNPGDFSYEQYF. CDR3 nucleotide sequence: TGTGCCAGCAGCTTTAACCCGGGGGACTTTTCCTACGAGCAGTACTTC.

This clonotype was seen just once. The chain has TRBV27 and TRBJ2-3, with D maybe TRBD2 (6 bases). The CDR3 covers 16 residues. CDR1 and CDR2 (germline): MNHEY, SMNVEV (reference sequence). Deletions cut 5 bases from V and 2 bases from J, with 17 bases between. CDR3 sequence (DNA): TGTGCCAGCAGTCCCTGGGGTAGCGGCCTCACAGATACGCAGTATTTT. Protein sequence: CASSPWGSGLTDTQYF.

The J gene is TRBJ2-1, the V gene TRBV7-8, with D uncertain. Looked up from germline, CDR1 is SGHVS and CDR2 is FQNEAQ. CDR3 length: 15 amino acids. Trimming removed 1 base from V and 4 bases from J, with 11 bases in between. The CDR3 region has the DNA TGTGCCAGCAGCTTAGGTTTCAACCAGTACAATGAGCAGTTCTTC. It yields the protein CASSLGFNQYNEQFF.

CDR3: CASSFWGQGARDTDTQYF. Here the CDR3 DNA reads TGTGCCAGCAGTTTTTGGGGACAGGGGGCGCGAGACACAGATACGCAGTATTTT. The gene calls are TRBV27 and TRBJ2-3; TRBD1 agrees at 12 bases. The CDR3 has 18 amino acids. The junction had 9 bases not matched to a gene; V was cut back by 3 bases and J by 2 bases. Germline CDR1 reads MNHEY; CDR2 reads SMNVEV (reference sequence).

The J gene is TRBJ2-1, the V gene TRBV28; the D is unclear. Germline V CDR1 and CDR2: MDHEN, SYDVKM. V shed 2 bases and J shed 0 bases, with 8 bases lying between them. The CDR3 sequence is 15 residues long. The CDR3 protein is CASSLILSSYNEQFF. DNA of the CDR3: TGTGCCAGCAGTTTAATCCTCTCCTCCTACAATGAGCAGTTCTTC.

The V call is TRBV4-1, the J call TRBJ1-1, with no clear D. Trimming removed 2 bases from V and 0 bases from J, with 7 bases in between. Germline V lookup: CDR1 MGHRA, CDR2 YSYEKL. CDR3 length: 14 amino acids. The CDR3 loop reads CASSQQSMNTEAFF. The DNA of the CDR3 is TGCGCCAGCAGCCAACAGAGTATGAACACTGAAGCTTTCTTT.

The rearrangement joins TRBV11-2 to TRBJ2-5; D possibly matches TRBD1 or TRBD2 (5 bases each). The ends were cut back, 0 bases at V and 4 bases at J, with 21 bases in the middle. The CDR3 consists of 18 residues. Looked up from germline, CDR1 is SGHAT and CDR2 is FQNNGV. Here the CDR3 DNA reads TGTGCCAGCAGCTTAGACTTCTACCTCGAGGGGATCGGAGAGACCCAGTACTTC. Protein: CASSLDFYLEGIGETQYF. Together with reference TRBV11-2 and TRBJ2-5, the CDR3 gives the full variable domain: EAGVAQSPRYKIIEKRQSVAFWCNPISGHATLYWYQQILGQGPKLLIQFQNNGVVDDSQLPKDRFSAERLKGVDSTLKIQPAKLEDSAVYLCASSLDFYLEGIGETQYFGPGTRLLVL.

V usage is TRBV13 and J usage is TRBJ1-1, with no clear D. The CDR3 extends over 14 amino acids. V lost 0 bases and J lost 1, with 6 bases in between. CDR1 and CDR2 (germline): PRHDT, FYEKMQ (reference sequence). The CDR3 DNA sequence: TGTGCCAGCAGCTTAGGGGATGAGAACACTGAAGCTTTCTTT. Translating gives CASSLGDENTEAFF. The whole variable domain, filled in from reference TRBV13 and TRBJ1-1, reads AAGVIQSPRHLIKEKRETATLKCYPIPRHDTVYWYQQGPGQDPQFLISFYEKMQSDKGSIPDRFSAQQFSDYHSELNMSSLELGDSALYFCASSLGDENTEAFFGQGTRLTVV.

The chain recombines TRBV13 with TRBJ2-3, with D maybe TRBD2 (6 bases). The CDR3 length is 13 residues. The ends were cut back, 8 bases at V and 2 bases at J, with 11 bases in the middle. The V gene's germline CDR1 is PRHDT and CDR2 FYEKMQ (reference sequence). The chain's CDR3 is CASRGDSTDTQYF. In DNA, the CDR3 is TGTGCCAGCCGCGGGGATTCCACAGATACGCAGTATTTT. Full variable domain (remainder filled in from reference TRBV13 and TRBJ2-3): AAGVIQSPRHLIKEKRETATLKCYPIPRHDTVYWYQQGPGQDPQFLISFYEKMQSDKGSIPDRFSAQQFSDYHSELNMSSLELGDSALYFCASRGDSTDTQYFGPGTRLTVL.

The rearrangement joins TRBV6-5 to TRBJ2-2; D is perhaps TRBD1 or TRBD2 (6 bases each). There are 18 residues in the CDR3. Germline values: CDR1 MNHEY, CDR2 SVGAGI. Trimming took off 2 bases at V and 8 bases at J, with 24 bases between the two ends. CDR3 in DNA: TGTGCCAGCAGTTACGGTATTCCCGGGGGCGATGACGCGGGGGAGCTGTTTTTT. This translates into CASSYGIPGGDDAGELFF.

The chain employs TRBV4-1 and TRBJ2-2; TRBD1 might be the D (5 bases). V dropped 0 bases and J dropped 3 bases, with 14 bases sitting between them. The CDR3 loop spans 17 amino acids. Germline V CDR1 and CDR2: MGHRA, YSYEKL. The CDR3 DNA follows: TGCGCCAGCAGCCAAGACCGCCAGTTCAGGGACACCGGGGAGCTGTTTTTT. Its protein is CASSQDRQFRDTGELFF.

The V gene is TRBV28, the J gene TRBJ2-2; maybe TRBD2 (6 bases). The CDR3 spans 15 residues. Looked up from germline, CDR1 is MDHEN and CDR2 is SYDVKM. V lost 4 bases to trimming and J lost 2 bases, with 11 bases between them. CDR3 sequence (DNA): TGTGCCAGCAGTTACCTAGCGTCTAACACCGGGGAGCTGTTTTTT. This translates into CASSYLASNTGELFF.

This chain links TRBV19 with TRBJ1-1; D gene uncertain. Between the trimmed V and J ends, which lost 3 bases and 4 bases, there was a span of 6 bases. CDR1 and CDR2 (germline): LNHDA, SQIVND (reference sequence). This CDR3 has 12 amino acids. The CDR3 DNA follows: TGTGCCAGTAGTATGATGGGCACTGAAGCTTTCTTT. It yields the protein CASSMMGTEAFF.

This sequence joins TRBV7-8 and TRBJ1-3; D gene uncertain. This CDR3 has 14 residues. Germline V gene sequence: CDR1 SGHVS, CDR2 FQNEAQ. Trimming stripped 5 bases from V and 1 base from J, with 9 bases between. The CDR3 DNA reads TGTGCCAGCAGCGGAGAATTATCTGGAAACACCATATATTTT. Translating gives CASSGELSGNTIYF.

The J gene is TRBJ2-7, the V gene TRBV21-1; the D call TRBD1 from the table was never checked on the DNA. TRBV21-1 is termed a pseudogene. The CDR3 runs 15 residues. CDR3 residues: CASKTGTASSYEQYF. CDR3 sequence (DNA): TGTGCCAGCAAGACCGGGACGGCGAGCTCCTACGAGCAGTACTTC.

This clonotype has more than one count but fewer than ten. The rearrangement joins TRBV6-5 to TRBJ2-5; TRBD2 aligns across 10 bases. The germline V gene has CDR1 MNHEY and CDR2 SVGAGI. V was clipped by 10 bases and J by 1 base; unmatched bases: 12. The CDR3 has 16 residues. CDR3 in amino acids: CATNLGASGGQETQYF. The CDR3 region has the DNA TGTGCCACCAATTTGGGGGCTAGCGGGGGCCAAGAGACCCAGTACTTC.